This TCR beta chain was sequenced during a study of cytomegalovirus exposure and HLA in healthy donors. Study-level results: Most TCR beta V segments were productive about 87% or about 30% of the time in an earlier analysis. The study dropped some indistinguishable V segments, TRBV6-2 and TRBV6-3 among them.

The CDR3 sequence is 12 residues long. The germline V gene has CDR1 LNHDA and CDR2 SQIVND (reference sequence). Trimming cost V 4 bases and J 5 bases, with 9 bases left between them. On this clone itself: Antigen specificity is unknown.

Nominal health characterized the donors when sampled, though unrecorded immune exposures were likely. It was with 60 Vbeta and 13 Jbeta primers that the PCR ran. The repertoire was sequenced with immunoSEQ multiplex PCR; TCRdb's copy has only in-frame clones and lacks some. Among under 200,000 clones listed, 73% were seen once. The sample was PBMCs. The chain joins TRBV19 to TRBJ2-7, with TRBD1 as a possible D gene (6 bases). This TCR derives from a woman aged 30 to 39 in good health and CMV-seronegative. The CDR3, as DNA: TGTGCCAGTAGTACCTCAGGGGACGAGCAGTACTTC. Translation gives CASSTSGDEQYF.